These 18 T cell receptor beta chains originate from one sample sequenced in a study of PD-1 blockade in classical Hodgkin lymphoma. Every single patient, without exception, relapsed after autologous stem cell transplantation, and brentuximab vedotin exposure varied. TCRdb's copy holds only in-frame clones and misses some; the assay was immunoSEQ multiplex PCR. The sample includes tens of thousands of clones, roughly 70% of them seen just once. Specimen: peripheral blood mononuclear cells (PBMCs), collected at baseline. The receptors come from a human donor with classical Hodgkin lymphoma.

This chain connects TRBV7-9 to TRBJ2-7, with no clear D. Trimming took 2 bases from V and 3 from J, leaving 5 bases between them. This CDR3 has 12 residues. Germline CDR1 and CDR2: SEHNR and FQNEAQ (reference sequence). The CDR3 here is CASSLNSYEQYF. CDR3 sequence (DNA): TGTGCCAGCAGCTTAAACAGCTACGAGCAGTACTTC.

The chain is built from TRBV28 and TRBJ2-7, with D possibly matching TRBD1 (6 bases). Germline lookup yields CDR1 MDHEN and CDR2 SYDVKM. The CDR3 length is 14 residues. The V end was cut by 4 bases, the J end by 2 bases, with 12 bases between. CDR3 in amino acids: CASSSGESTYEQYF. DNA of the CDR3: TGTGCCAGCAGTTCAGGGGAGTCCACCTACGAGCAGTACTTC.

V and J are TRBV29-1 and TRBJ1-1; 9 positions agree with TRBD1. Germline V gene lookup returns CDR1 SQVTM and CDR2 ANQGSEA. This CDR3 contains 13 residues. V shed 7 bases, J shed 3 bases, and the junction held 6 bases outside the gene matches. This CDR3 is CSAERQGDTEAFF. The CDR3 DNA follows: TGCAGCGCAGAAAGACAGGGGGACACTGAAGCTTTCTTT. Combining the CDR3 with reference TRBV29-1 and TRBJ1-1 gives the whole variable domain SAVISQKPSRDICQRGTSLTIQCQVDSQVTMMFWYRQQPGQSLTLIATANQGSEATYESGFVIDKFPISRPNLTFSTLTVSNMSPEDSSIYLCSAERQGDTEAFFGQGTRLTVV.

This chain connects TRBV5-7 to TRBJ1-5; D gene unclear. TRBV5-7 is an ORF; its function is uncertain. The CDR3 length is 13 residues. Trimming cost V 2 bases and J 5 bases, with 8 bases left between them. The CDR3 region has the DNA TGTGCCAGCAGCTTTAGCCCGGATCAGCCCCAGCATTTT. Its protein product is CASSFSPDQPQHF.

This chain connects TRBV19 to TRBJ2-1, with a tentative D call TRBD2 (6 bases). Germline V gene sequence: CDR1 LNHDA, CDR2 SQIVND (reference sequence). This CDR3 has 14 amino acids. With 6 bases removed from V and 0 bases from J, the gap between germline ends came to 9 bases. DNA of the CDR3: TGTGCCAGTAGGTACGGGAGCTCCTACAATGAGCAGTTCTTC. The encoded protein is CASRYGSSYNEQFF.

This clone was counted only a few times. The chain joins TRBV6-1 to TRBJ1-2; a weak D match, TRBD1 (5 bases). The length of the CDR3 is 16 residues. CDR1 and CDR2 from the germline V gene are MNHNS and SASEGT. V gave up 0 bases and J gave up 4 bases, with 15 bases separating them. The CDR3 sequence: CASSEAPGSPSYGYTF. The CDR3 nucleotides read TGTGCCAGCAGTGAAGCGCCAGGGTCCCCCAGCTATGGCTACACCTTC.

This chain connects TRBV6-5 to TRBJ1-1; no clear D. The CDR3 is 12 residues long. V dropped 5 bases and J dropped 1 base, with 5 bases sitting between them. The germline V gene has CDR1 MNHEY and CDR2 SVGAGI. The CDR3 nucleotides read TGTGCCAGCAGTCTGAGGAACACTGAAGCTTTCTTT. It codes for CASSLRNTEAFF.

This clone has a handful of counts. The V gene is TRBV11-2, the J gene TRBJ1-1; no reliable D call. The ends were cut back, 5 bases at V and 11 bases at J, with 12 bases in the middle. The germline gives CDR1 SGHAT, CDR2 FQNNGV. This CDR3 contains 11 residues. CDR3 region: CASSPGLRAFF. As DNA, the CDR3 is TGTGCCAGCAGCCCAGGACTGCGGGCTTTCTTT.

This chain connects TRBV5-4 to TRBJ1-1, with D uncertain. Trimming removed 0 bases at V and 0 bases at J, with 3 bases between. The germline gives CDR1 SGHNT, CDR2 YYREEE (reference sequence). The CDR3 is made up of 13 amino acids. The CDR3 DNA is TGTGCCAGCAGCTTGGAAATGAACACTGAAGCTTTCTTT. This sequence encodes CASSLEMNTEAFF.

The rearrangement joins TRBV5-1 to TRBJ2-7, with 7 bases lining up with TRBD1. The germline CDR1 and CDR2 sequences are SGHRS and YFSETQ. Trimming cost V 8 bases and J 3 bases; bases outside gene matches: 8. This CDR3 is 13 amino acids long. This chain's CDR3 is CASGQATGYEQYF. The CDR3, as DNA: TGCGCCAGTGGACAGGCGACCGGCTACGAGCAGTACTTC. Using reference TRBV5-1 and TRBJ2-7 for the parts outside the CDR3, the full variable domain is KAGVTQTPRYLIKTRGQQVTLSCSPISGHRSVSWYQQTPGQGLQFLFEYFSETQRNKGNFPGRFSGRQFSNSRSEMNVSTLELGDSALYLCASGQATGYEQYFGPGTRLTVT.

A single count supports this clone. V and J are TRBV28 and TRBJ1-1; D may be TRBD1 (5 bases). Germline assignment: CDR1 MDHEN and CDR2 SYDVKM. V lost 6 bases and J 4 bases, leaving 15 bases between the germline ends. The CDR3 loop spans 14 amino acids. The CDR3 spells CASSRPEGPTEAFF. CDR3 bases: TGTGCCAGCAGCCGACCCGAGGGGCCCACTGAAGCTTTCTTT.

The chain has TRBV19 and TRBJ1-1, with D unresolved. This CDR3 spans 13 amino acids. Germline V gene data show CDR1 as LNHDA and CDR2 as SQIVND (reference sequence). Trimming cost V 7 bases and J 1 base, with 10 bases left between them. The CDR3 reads CASTDLGNTEAFF. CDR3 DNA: TGTGCCAGTACTGACTTGGGGAACACTGAAGCTTTCTTT.

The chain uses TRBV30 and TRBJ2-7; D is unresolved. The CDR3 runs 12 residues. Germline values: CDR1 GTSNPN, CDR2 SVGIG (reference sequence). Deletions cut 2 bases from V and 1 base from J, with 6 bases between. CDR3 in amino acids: CAWSRISYEQYF. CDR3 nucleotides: TGTGCCTGGAGTAGGATTTCCTACGAGCAGTACTTC.

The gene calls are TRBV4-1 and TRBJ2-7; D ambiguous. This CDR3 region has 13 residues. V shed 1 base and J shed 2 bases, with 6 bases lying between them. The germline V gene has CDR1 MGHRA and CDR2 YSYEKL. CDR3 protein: CASSQGSAYEQYF. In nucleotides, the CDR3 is TGCGCCAGCAGCCAAGGGTCAGCCTACGAGCAGTACTTC.

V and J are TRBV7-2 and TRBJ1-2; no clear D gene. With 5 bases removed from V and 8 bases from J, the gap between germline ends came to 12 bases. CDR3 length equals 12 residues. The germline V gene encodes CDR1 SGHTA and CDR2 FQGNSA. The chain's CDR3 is CASSAHIGGYTF. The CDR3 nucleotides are TGTGCCAGCAGCGCACACATCGGCGGCTACACCTTC.

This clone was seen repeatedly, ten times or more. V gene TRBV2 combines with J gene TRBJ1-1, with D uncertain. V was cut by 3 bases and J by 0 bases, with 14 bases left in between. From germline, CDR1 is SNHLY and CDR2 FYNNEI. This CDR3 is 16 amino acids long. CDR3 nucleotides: TGTGCCAGCAGTGAGAGGCCAGTGGGGATGAACACTGAAGCTTTCTTT. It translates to CASSERPVGMNTEAFF.

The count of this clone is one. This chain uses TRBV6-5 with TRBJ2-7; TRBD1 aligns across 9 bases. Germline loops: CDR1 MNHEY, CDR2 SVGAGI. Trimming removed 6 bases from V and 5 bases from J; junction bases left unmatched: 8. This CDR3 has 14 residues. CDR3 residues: CASRVGTGSHEQYF. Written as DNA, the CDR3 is TGTGCCAGCAGGGTTGGGACAGGGTCCCACGAGCAGTACTTC.

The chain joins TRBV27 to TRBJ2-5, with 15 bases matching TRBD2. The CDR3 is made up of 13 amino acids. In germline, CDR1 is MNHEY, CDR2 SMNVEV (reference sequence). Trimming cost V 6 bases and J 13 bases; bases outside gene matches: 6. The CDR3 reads CASSGLAGGDRYF. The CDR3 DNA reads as TGTGCCAGCAGCGGACTAGCGGGAGGGGACCGGTACTTC.